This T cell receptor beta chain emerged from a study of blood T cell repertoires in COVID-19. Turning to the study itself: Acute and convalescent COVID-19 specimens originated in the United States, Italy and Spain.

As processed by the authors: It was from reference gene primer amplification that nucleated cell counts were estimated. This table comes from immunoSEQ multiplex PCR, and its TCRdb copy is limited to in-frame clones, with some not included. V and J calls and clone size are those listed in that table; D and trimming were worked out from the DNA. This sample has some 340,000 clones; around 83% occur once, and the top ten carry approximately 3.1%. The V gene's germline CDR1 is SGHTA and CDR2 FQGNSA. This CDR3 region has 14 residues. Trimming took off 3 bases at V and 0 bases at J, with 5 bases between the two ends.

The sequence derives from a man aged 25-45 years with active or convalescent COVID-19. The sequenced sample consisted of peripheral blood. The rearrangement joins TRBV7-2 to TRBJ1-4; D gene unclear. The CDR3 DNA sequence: TGTGCCAGCAGCTTTACAGCAACTAATGAAAAACTGTTTTTT. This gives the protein CASSFTATNEKLFF.